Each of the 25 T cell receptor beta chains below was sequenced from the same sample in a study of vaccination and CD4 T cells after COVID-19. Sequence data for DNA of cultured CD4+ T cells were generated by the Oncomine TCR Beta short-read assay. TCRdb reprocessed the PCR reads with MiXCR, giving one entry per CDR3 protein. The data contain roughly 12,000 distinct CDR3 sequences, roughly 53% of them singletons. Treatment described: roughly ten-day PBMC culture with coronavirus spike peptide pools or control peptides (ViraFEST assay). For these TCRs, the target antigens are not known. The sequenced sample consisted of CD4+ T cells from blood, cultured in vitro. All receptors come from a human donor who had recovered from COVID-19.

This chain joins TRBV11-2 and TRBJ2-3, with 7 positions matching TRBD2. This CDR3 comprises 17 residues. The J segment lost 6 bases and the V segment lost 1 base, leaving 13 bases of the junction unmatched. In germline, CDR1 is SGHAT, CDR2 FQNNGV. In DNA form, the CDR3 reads TGTGCCAGCAGCTTAGGCCCTGAGCGGGGTATGTCGGATACGCAGTATTTT. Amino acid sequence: CASSLGPERGMSDTQYF.

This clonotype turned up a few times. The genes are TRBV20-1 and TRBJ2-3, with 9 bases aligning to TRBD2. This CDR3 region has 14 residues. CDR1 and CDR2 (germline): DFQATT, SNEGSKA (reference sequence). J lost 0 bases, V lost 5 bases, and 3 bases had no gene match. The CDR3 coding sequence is TGCAGTGCTTTGACTAGCGGTAGCACAGATACGCAGTATTTT. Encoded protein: CSALTSGSTDTQYF.

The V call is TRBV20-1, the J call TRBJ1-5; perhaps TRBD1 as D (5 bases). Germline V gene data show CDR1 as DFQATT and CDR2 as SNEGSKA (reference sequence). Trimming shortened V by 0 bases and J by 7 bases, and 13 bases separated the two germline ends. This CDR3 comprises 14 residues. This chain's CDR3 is CSARDRRGGQPQHF. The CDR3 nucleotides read TGCAGTGCTAGAGATCGGAGGGGAGGGCAGCCCCAGCATTTT.

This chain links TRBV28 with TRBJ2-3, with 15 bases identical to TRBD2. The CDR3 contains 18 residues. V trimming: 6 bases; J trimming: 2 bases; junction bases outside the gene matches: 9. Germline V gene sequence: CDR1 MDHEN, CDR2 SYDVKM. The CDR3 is CASSPLGLAGGPTDTQYF. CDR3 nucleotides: TGTGCCAGCAGCCCCCTCGGACTAGCGGGAGGGCCCACAGATACGCAGTATTTT.

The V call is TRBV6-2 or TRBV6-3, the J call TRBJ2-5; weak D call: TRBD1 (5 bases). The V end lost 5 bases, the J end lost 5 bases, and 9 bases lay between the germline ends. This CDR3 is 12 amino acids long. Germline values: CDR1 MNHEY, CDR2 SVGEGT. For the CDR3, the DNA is TGTGCCAGCAGTAGGGGAAGTGAGACCCAGTACTTC. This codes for CASSRGSETQYF.

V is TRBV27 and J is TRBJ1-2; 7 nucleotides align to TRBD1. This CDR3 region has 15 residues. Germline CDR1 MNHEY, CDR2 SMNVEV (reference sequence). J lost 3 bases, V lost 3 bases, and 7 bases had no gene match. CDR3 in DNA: TGTGCCAGCAGTTTGAAAACTGACAGGGACTATGGCTACACCTTC. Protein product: CASSLKTDRDYGYTF.

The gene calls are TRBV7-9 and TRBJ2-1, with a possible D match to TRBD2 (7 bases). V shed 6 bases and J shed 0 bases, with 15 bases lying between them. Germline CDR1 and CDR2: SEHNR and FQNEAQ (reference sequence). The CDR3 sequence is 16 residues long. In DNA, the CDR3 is TGTGCCAGCAGTATTAGGGGGACTAACTCCTACAATGAGCAGTTCTTC. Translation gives CASSIRGTNSYNEQFF.

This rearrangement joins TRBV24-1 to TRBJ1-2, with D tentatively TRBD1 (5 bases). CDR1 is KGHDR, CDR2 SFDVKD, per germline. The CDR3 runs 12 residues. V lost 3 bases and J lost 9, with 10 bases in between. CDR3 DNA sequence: TGTGCCACCAGTGATGGCAGGGATCGCTACACCTTC. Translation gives CATSDGRDRYTF.

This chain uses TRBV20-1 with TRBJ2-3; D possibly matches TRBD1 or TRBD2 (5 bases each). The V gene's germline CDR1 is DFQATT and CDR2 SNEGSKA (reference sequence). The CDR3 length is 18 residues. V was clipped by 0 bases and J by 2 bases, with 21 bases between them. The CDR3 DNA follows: TGCAGTGCTAGAGACCCTAGGGACCCCAGACTAAACACAGATACGCAGTATTTT. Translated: CSARDPRDPRLNTDTQYF.

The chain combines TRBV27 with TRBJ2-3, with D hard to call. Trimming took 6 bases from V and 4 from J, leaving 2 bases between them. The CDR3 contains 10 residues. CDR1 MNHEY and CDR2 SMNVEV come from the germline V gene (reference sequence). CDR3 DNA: TGTGCCAGCAGGCCAGATACGCAGTATTTT. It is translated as CASRPDTQYF.

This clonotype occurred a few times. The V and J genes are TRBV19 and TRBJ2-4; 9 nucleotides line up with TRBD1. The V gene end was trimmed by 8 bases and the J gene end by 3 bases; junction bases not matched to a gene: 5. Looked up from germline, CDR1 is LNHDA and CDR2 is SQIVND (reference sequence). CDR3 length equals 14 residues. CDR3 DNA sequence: TGTGCCAGTGAAGACAGGGGGGACAAAAACATTCAGTACTTC. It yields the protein CASEDRGDKNIQYF.

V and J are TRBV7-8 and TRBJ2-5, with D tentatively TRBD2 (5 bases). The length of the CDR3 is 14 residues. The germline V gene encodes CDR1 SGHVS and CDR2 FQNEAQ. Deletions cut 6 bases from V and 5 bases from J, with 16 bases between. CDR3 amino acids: CASSLNGRRETQYF. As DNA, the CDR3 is TGTGCCAGCAGTCTTAACGGAAGGAGGGAGACCCAGTACTTC.

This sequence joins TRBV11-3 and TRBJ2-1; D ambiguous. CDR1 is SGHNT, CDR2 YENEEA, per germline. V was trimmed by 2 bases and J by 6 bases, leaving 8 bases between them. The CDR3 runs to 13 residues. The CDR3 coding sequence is TGTGCCAGCAGCTTATCTGGAACCAATGAGCAGTTCTTC. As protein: CASSLSGTNEQFF.

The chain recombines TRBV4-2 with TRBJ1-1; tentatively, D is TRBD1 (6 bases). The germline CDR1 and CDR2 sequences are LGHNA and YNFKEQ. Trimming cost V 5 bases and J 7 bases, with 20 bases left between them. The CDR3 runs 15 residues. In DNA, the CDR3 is TGTGCCAGCAGCTCCTTTCACGGGGGGGCGGGTGAAGCTTTCTTT. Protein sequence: CASSSFHGGAGEAFF.

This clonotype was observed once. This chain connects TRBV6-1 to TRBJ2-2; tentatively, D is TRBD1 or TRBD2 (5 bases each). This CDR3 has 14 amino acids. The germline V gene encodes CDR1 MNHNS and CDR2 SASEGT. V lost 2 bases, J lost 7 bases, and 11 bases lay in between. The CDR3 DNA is TGTGCCAGCAGTGAACGTAGGGACGGCGGGGAGCTGTTTTTT. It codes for CASSERRDGGELFF.

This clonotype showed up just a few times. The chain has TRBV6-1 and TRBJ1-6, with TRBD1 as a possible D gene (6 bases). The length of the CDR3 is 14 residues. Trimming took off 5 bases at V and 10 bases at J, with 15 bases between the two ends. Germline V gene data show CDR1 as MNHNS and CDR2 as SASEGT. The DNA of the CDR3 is TGTGCCAGCAGTACTCCGGGACAACGGTCACCCCTCCACTTT. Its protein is CASSTPGQRSPLHF.

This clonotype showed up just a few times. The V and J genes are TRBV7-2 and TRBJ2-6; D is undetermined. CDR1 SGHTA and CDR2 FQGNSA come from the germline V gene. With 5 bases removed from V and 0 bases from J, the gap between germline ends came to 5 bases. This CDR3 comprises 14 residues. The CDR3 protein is CASSLSSGANVLTF. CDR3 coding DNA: TGTGCCAGCAGCCTAAGCTCTGGGGCCAACGTCCTGACTTTC.

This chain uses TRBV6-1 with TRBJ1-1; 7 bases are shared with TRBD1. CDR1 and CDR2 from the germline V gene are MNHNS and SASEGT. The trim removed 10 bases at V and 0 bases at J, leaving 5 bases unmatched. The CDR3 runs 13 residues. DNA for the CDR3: TGTGCCACCTCGGGACAGATGAACACTGAAGCTTTCTTT. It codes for CATSGQMNTEAFF.

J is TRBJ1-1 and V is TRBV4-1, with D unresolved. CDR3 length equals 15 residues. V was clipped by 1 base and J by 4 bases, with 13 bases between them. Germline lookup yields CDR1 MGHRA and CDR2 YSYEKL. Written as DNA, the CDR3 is TGCGCCAGCAGCCAAGGAGTTGGGGTTGGCACTGAAGCTTTCTTT. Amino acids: CASSQGVGVGTEAFF.

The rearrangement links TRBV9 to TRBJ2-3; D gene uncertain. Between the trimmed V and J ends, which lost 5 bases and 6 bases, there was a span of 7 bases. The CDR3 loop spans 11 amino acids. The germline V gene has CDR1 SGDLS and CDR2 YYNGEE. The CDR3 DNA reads TGTGCCAGCAGTCTTGGGGATACGCAGTATTTT. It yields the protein CASSLGDTQYF.

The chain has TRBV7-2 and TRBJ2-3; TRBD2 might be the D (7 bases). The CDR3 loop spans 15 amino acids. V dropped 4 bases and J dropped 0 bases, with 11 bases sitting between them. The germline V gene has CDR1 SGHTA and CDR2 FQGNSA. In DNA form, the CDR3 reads TGTGCCAGCAGCTGGGCGGGGGCTAGCACAGATACGCAGTATTTT. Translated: CASSWAGASTDTQYF.

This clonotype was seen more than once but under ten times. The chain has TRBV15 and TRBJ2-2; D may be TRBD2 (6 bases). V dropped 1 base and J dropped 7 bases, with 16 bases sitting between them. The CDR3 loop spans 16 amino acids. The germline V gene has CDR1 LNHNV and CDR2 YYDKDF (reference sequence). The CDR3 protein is CATSRGRGSPHGELFF. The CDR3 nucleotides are TGTGCCACCAGCAGAGGACGGGGGTCTCCTCACGGGGAGCTGTTTTTT.

In nucleotides, the CDR3 is TGCGCCAGCAGCTTGGACCACAGGGGGCGCGTTAATTCACCCCTCCACTTT. Residues: CASSLDHRGRVNSPLHF. V and J are TRBV5-1 and TRBJ1-6; 9 nucleotides align to TRBD1. The CDR3 contains 17 residues. The germline gives CDR1 SGHRS, CDR2 YFSETQ. With V trimmed by 0 bases and J by 6 bases, 7 bases remained unmatched. The whole variable domain, remainder taken from reference TRBV5-1 and TRBJ1-6, is KAGVTQTPRYLIKTRGQQVTLSCSPISGHRSVSWYQQTPGQGLQFLFEYFSETQRNKGNFPGRFSGRQFSNSRSEMNVSTLELGDSALYLCASSLDHRGRVNSPLHFGNGTRLTVT.

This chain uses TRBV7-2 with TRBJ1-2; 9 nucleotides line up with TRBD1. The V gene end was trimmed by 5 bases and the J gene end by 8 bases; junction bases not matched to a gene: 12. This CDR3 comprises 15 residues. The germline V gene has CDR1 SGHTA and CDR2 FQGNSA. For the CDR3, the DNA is TGTGCCAGCAGCCTAGGGGACAGGGATGGGTACGGCTACACCTTC. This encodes CASSLGDRDGYGYTF.

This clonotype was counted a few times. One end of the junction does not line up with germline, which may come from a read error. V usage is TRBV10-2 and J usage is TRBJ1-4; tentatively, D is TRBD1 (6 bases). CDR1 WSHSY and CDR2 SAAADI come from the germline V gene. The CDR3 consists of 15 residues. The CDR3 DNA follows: TGTGCCAGCAGGGACCTGGGGACACCAGAGGAAAAACTGTTTTTT. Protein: CASRDLGTPEEKLFF.